Listed here are 32 T cell receptor beta chains from one sample, sequenced in a study of blood T cell repertoires in COVID-19. Assay used: immunoSEQ multiplex PCR; TCRdb lists only in-frame clones, some missing. The table has under 300,000 clones, roughly 79% seen once. Sequencing was done on a sample of PBMCs or T cells enriched from blood (not recorded which). All receptors derive from a man aged 40-49 years who had recovered from COVID-19.

The V gene is TRBV6-5, the J gene TRBJ1-2, with D uncertain. Trimming pared 7 bases from V and 4 bases from J, leaving 16 bases between. The CDR3 is made up of 14 amino acids. The germline V gene encodes CDR1 MNHEY and CDR2 SVGAGI. In DNA, the CDR3 is TGTGCCAGCAAATTGTCTCAAACCGGCTATGGCTACACCTTC. It codes for CASKLSQTGYGYTF.

V and J are TRBV3-1 (or the pseudogene TRBV3-2) and TRBJ2-5; D is perhaps TRBD2 (6 bases). The germline V gene encodes CDR1 LGHDT and CDR2 YNNKEL (reference sequence). V was clipped by 8 bases and J by 2 bases, with 9 bases between them. This CDR3 comprises 12 residues. The CDR3: CASSLAQETQYF. The CDR3 nucleotides read TGTGCCAGCTCGCTAGCGCAAGAGACCCAGTACTTC.

This chain connects TRBV4-3 to TRBJ1-4; the D is unclear. The CDR3 covers 14 residues. CDR1 is LGHNA and CDR2 is YSLEER in the germline V gene. Trimming took 2 bases from V and 8 from J, leaving 12 bases between them. CDR3: CASSQRRRGEKLFF. The CDR3 DNA follows: TGCGCCAGCAGCCAACGACGCAGAGGGGAAAAACTGTTTTTT.

The chain is built from TRBV7-8 and TRBJ1-1, with D hard to call. V was pared by 5 bases and J by 5 bases, with 12 bases between. CDR1 SGHVS and CDR2 FQNEAQ come from the germline V gene. The CDR3 spans 13 residues. CDR3 amino acids: CASSIQPKTEAFF. The CDR3 DNA reads as TGTGCCAGCAGCATTCAACCTAAAACTGAAGCTTTCTTT.

This chain connects TRBV3-1 (or the pseudogene TRBV3-2) to TRBJ1-2, with 7 bases that match TRBD1. V shed 3 bases and J 4 bases; nucleotides not matched to a gene: 8. Germline-derived CDR1 and CDR2 are LGHDT and YNNKEL (reference sequence). CDR3 length equals 15 residues. CDR3 region: CASSQSTGSGYGYTF. The CDR3 DNA is TGTGCCAGCAGCCAGTCGACAGGGTCAGGCTATGGCTACACCTTC.

The CDR3 region is CASSLTRPDTQYF. The CDR3 DNA is TGTGCCAGCAGCTTAACGAGGCCAGATACGCAGTATTTT. The genes are TRBV7-3 and TRBJ2-3; D not resolved. V gave up 0 bases and J gave up 4 bases, with 5 bases separating them. Germline V lookup: CDR1 SGHTA, CDR2 FQGTGA. This CDR3 region has 13 residues.

The DNA of the CDR3 is TGTGCCAGCAACGCCGGTCTCTCGAGGGACGAGCAGTACTTC. Translation gives CASNAGLSRDEQYF. The rearrangement uses TRBV9 and TRBJ2-7; D perhaps matches TRBD2 (5 bases). Germline values: CDR1 SGDLS, CDR2 YYNGEE. V was clipped by 6 bases and J by 5 bases, with 18 bases between them. There are 14 residues in the CDR3.

This clone was seen only a few times. The V and J genes are TRBV28 and TRBJ1-3; 7 bases are a match to TRBD1. Per the germline V gene, CDR1 is MDHEN and CDR2 is SYDVKM. There are 16 residues in the CDR3. Losses at the gene ends were 2 bases for V and 4 bases for J; bases not matched to a gene: 8. The CDR3 reads CASSLKGRGTGNTIYF. The DNA for the CDR3 is TGTGCCAGCAGTTTAAAGGGCAGGGGGACGGGAAACACCATATATTTT.

The chain joins TRBV16 to TRBJ2-7, with D possibly being TRBD1 (5 bases). V lost 3 bases, J lost 2 bases, and 11 bases lay in between. Germline-derived CDR1 and CDR2 are KGHSY and FQNENV. The CDR3 has 14 residues. CDR3 DNA sequence: TGTGCCAGCAGCCACCCATGGGGCACCTACGAGCAGTACTTC. Amino acid sequence: CASSHPWGTYEQYF.

The V and J genes are TRBV25-1 and TRBJ2-1; 10 bases are a match to TRBD2. V gave up 2 bases and J gave up 5 bases; unmatched junction bases: 12. This CDR3 has 18 residues. CDR1 is MGHDK and CDR2 is SYGVNS in the germline V gene. As DNA, the CDR3 is TGTGCCAGCAGTGAAAGTCGGCCTAGCGGGAGTCAGGACAATGAGCAGTTCTTC. Amino acid sequence: CASSESRPSGSQDNEQFF.

This chain uses TRBV9 with TRBJ2-7, with D perhaps matching TRBD1 (6 bases). Trimming stripped 4 bases from V and 5 bases from J, with 16 bases between. This CDR3 has 14 amino acids. Looked up from germline, CDR1 is SGDLS and CDR2 is YYNGEE. This chain's CDR3 is CASSPWGQSHEQYF. The CDR3 coding sequence is TGTGCCAGCAGCCCCTGGGGGCAGAGCCACGAGCAGTACTTC.

V gene TRBV19 combines with J gene TRBJ2-7; 7 bases are shared with TRBD2. J was trimmed by 2 bases and V by 7 bases; bases with no gene match: 20. The CDR3 spans 18 residues. Per germline, CDR1 LNHDA and CDR2 SQIVND (reference sequence). The CDR3: CASTTSGEGGQIPYEQYF. The CDR3 nucleotides are TGTGCCAGTACCACCTCCGGTGAGGGAGGGCAGATTCCCTACGAGCAGTACTTC.

V gene TRBV11-3 combines with J gene TRBJ2-3; 12 nucleotides agree with TRBD2. The ends lost 1 base at V and 6 bases at J; junction bases unmatched: 11. Germline V CDR1 and CDR2: SGHNT, YENEEA. This CDR3 comprises 18 residues. The CDR3 spells CASSLGDRLAGEVDTQYF. The CDR3 coding sequence is TGTGCCAGCAGCTTAGGGGACCGACTAGCGGGGGAAGTGGATACGCAGTATTTT.

This chain links TRBV6-5 with TRBJ2-7, with TRBD1 matching 8 bases. Germline CDR1 and CDR2: MNHEY and SVGAGI. The CDR3 has 15 residues. Losses at the gene ends were 4 bases for V and 6 bases for J; bases not matched to a gene: 11. The DNA for the CDR3 is TGTGCCAGCAGTTCACATCAGGGGGCCGGGAGCGAGCAGTACTTC. This translates into CASSSHQGAGSEQYF.

This sequence joins TRBV5-4 and TRBJ2-3, with 9 bases identical to TRBD2. There are 16 residues in the CDR3. The V gene end was trimmed by 7 bases and the J gene end by 4 bases; junction bases not matched to a gene: 13. Germline CDR1 SGHNT, CDR2 YYREEE (reference sequence). The CDR3 nucleotides are TGTGCCAGCGCTCGCGGGGGGGCGGCCGACGCAGATACGCAGTATTTT. It codes for CASARGGAADADTQYF.

V is TRBV6-5 and J is TRBJ1-3; the D gene is possibly TRBD1 (6 bases). There are 15 residues in the CDR3. The germline gives CDR1 MNHEY, CDR2 SVGAGI. V was clipped by 6 bases and J by 0 bases, with 12 bases between them. CDR3 nucleotides: TGTGCCAGCAGGCCCAGACAGGCCTCTGGAAACACCATATATTTT. Translated: CASRPRQASGNTIYF.

This rearrangement joins TRBV24-1 to TRBJ1-5, with 7 nucleotides matching TRBD1. The junction had 2 bases not matched to a gene; V was cut back by 4 bases and J by 0 bases. The CDR3 has 15 residues. Germline V gene sequence: CDR1 KGHDR, CDR2 SFDVKD. The CDR3 bases are TGTGCCACCAGTGAGAACAGGGGTAGCAATCAGCCCCAGCATTTT. Amino acids: CATSENRGSNQPQHF.

The CDR3 sequence is CASSVGEGDGNTIYF. The CDR3 coding sequence is TGTGCCAGCAGCGTAGGGGAGGGAGACGGAAACACCATATATTTT. The V gene is TRBV9, the J gene TRBJ1-3; the D is unclear. The germline V gene has CDR1 SGDLS and CDR2 YYNGEE. The CDR3 consists of 15 residues. Deletions cut 0 bases from V and 4 bases from J, with 11 bases between.

V is TRBV7-9 and J is TRBJ1-1; no definite D call. CDR1 is SEHNR, CDR2 FQNEAQ, per germline (reference sequence). The CDR3 sequence is 13 residues long. V lost 1 base and J 8 bases, leaving 11 bases between the germline ends. The CDR3: CASSLGAAPEAFF. For the CDR3, the DNA is TGTGCCAGCAGCTTAGGGGCCGCGCCCGAAGCTTTCTTT.

This sequence joins TRBV5-5 and TRBJ2-2; 10 nucleotides match TRBD2. Trimming at V came to 1 base and at J to 5 bases, leaving 2 bases not matched to a gene. The CDR3 runs to 15 residues. Germline loops: CDR1 SGHKS, CDR2 YYEKEE (reference sequence). The CDR3 spells CASSLFSGGTGELFF. The CDR3 DNA reads TGTGCCAGCAGCTTGTTTAGCGGGGGGACCGGGGAGCTGTTTTTT.

The chain joins TRBV27 to TRBJ2-3; the match to TRBD2 covers 12 bases. Germline assignment: CDR1 MNHEY and CDR2 SMNVEV (reference sequence). This CDR3 contains 16 residues. Trimming removed 7 bases from V and 8 bases from J; junction bases left unmatched: 13. The CDR3 DNA is TGTGCCAGCAAATTTCTAGCGGGAGGGCCTAGGGGTACGCAGTATTTT. Protein: CASKFLAGGPRGTQYF.

The V and J genes are TRBV10-3 and TRBJ2-1; 9 bases align to TRBD2. Looked up from germline, CDR1 is ENHRY and CDR2 is SYGVKD. Unmatched junction bases numbered 5, after V lost 3 bases and J lost 8 bases. The CDR3 runs to 14 residues. This CDR3 reads CAISEAGGFYEQFF. The CDR3 nucleotides read TGTGCCATCAGTGAAGCGGGAGGTTTCTATGAGCAGTTCTTC.

J is TRBJ2-7 and V is TRBV28, with TRBD1 identical over 9 bases. From germline, CDR1 is MDHEN and CDR2 SYDVKM. V lost 7 bases and J lost 4; bases outside the gene matches: 5. The length of the CDR3 is 13 residues. In DNA, the CDR3 is TGTGCCAGCATGTCGGGACAGGGTTACGAGCAGTACTTC. Protein: CASMSGQGYEQYF.

This clone was recorded once. This chain joins TRBV10-3 and TRBJ1-1; TRBD1 might be the D (6 bases). The CDR3 contains 16 residues. V was trimmed by 10 bases and J by 1 base, leaving 22 bases between them. CDR1 ENHRY and CDR2 SYGVKD come from the germline V gene. As DNA, the CDR3 is TGTGCCACCAAGGGGGGGGGCGAGGGACCGAACACTGAAGCTTTCTTT. Encoded protein: CATKGGGEGPNTEAFF.

The rearrangement links TRBV19 to TRBJ1-2; maybe TRBD1 (6 bases). The CDR3 contains 13 residues. Trimming removed 7 bases from V and 7 bases from J, with 16 bases in between. Germline CDR1 is LNHDA and CDR2 is SQIVND (reference sequence). The CDR3 DNA follows: TGTGCCAGTACCATCCCAGGGGATACTGGCTACACCTTC. Its translation: CASTIPGDTGYTF.

V and J are TRBV28 and TRBJ2-7; TRBD2 might be the D (5 bases). Germline V lookup: CDR1 MDHEN, CDR2 SYDVKM. The ends were cut back, 6 bases at V and 5 bases at J, with 20 bases in the middle. This CDR3 spans 15 amino acids. The CDR3 spells CASRKMRDRGHEQYF. CDR3 nucleotide sequence: TGTGCCAGCAGAAAGATGAGGGATCGAGGCCACGAGCAGTACTTC.

The chain employs TRBV19 and TRBJ2-7, with 8 bases fitting TRBD1. Trimming removed 6 bases from V and 2 bases from J; junction bases left unmatched: 9. The germline V gene encodes CDR1 LNHDA and CDR2 SQIVND (reference sequence). The length of the CDR3 is 15 residues. CDR3 sequence reads: CASRDRGSPTYEQYF. The CDR3 region has the DNA TGTGCCAGTAGAGACAGGGGATCCCCTACCTACGAGCAGTACTTC.

V is TRBV3-1 (or the pseudogene TRBV3-2) and J is TRBJ2-5, with 8 bases identical to TRBD1. The V and J ends lost 4 bases and 5 bases, in that order; junction bases with no gene match: 6. Per germline, CDR1 LGHDT and CDR2 YNNKEL (reference sequence). The length of the CDR3 is 14 residues. This CDR3 is CASSRGQGGETQYF. CDR3 nucleotide sequence: TGTGCCAGCAGCCGAGGACAGGGAGGCGAGACCCAGTACTTC.

The chain couples TRBV7-3 to TRBJ2-3; 9 bases match TRBD2. The CDR3 sequence is 15 residues long. In germline, CDR1 is SGHTA, CDR2 FQGTGA. J was trimmed by 5 bases and V by 2 bases; bases with no gene match: 5. The CDR3 nucleotides read TGTGCCAGCAGCTTATTAGCGGGGGCGGTAGATACGCAGTATTTT. Its protein product is CASSLLAGAVDTQYF.

In its sample, this clone was seen once. The CDR3 reads CATSDPRQGAYEQYF. DNA for the CDR3: TGTGCCACCAGTGACCCCAGACAGGGGGCCTACGAGCAGTACTTC. V gene TRBV24-1 combines with J gene TRBJ2-7, with 9 bases aligning to TRBD1. Trimming cost V 4 bases and J 2 bases; bases outside gene matches: 5. The CDR3 covers 15 residues. Germline V gene lookup returns CDR1 KGHDR and CDR2 SFDVKD.

This clone was seen a few times. This chain connects TRBV6-2 or TRBV6-3 to TRBJ2-5; TRBD1 agrees at 10 bases. The ends lost 6 bases at V and 6 bases at J; junction bases unmatched: 13. CDR1 and CDR2 from the germline V gene are MNHEY and SVGEGT. The CDR3 is made up of 16 amino acids. DNA for the CDR3: TGTGCCAGCAGCCAAACAAGGACAGGGGGTAAGAAGACCCAGTACTTC. Its translation: CASSQTRTGGKKTQYF.

The rearrangement uses TRBV3-1 (or the pseudogene TRBV3-2) and TRBJ1-1; D unresolved. V was trimmed by 6 bases and J by 10 bases, leaving 12 bases between them. Germline CDR1 is LGHDT and CDR2 is YNNKEL (reference sequence). The CDR3 extends over 11 amino acids. The CDR3 DNA reads TGTGCCAGCAGTGACGGAGTTTCAGCTTTCTTT. It specifies CASSDGVSAFF.